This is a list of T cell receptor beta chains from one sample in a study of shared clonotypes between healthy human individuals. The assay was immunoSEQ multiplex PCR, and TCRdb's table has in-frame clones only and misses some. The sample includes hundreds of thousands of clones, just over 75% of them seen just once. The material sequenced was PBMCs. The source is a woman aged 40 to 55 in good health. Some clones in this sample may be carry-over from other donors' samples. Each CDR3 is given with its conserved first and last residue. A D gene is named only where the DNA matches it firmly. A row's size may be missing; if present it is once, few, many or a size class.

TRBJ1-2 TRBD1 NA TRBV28 TGTGCCAGTCTGATGGGAGGGGGCGCGGGAGGCTACACCTTC CASLMGGGAGGYTF
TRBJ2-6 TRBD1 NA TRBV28 TGTGCCAGCAGTTCGACAGGGGCCGGGGCCAACGTCCTGACTTTC CASSSTGAGANVLTF
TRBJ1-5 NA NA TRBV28 TGTGCCAGCAGAGGAGGGGCGCATCAGCCCCAGCATTTT CASRGGAHQPQHF
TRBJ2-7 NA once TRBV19 TGTGCCAGTAGTATACAACAGGGAAGTGGTTACGAGCAGTACTTC CASSIQQGSGYEQYF
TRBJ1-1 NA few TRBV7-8 TGTGCCAGCAGCTCCCTCGCATTGGGGACTGAAGCTTTCTTT CASSSLALGTEAFF
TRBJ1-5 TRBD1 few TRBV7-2 TGTGCCAGCAGCCAAGGACAGGGCAATCAGCCCCAGCATTTT CASSQGQGNQPQHF
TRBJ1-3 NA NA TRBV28 TGTGCCAGCAGTGACAGCCTTGGAAACACCATATATTTT CASSDSLGNTIYF
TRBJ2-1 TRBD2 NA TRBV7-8 TGTGCCAGCAGCTCAGGGGGTCTAGCGGGAGCGTCCTACAATGAGCAGTTCTTC CASSSGGLAGASYNEQFF
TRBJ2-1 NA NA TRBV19 TGTGCCAGTGCAGAGTTCGGGCTGTACAATGAGCAGTTCTTC CASAEFGLYNEQFF
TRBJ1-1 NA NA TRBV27 TGTGCCAGCAGTTACAGGACGAACACTGAAGCTTTCTTT CASSYRTNTEAFF
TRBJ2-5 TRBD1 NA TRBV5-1 TGCGCCAGCAGCTGGACAGGGGGTCCAGAGACCCAGTACTTC CASSWTGGPETQYF
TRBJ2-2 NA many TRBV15 TGTGCCACCAGGACGCTGGCGAACACCGGGGAGCTGTTTTTT CATRTLANTGELFF
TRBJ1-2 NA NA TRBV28 TGTGCCAGCAGTTTTCGCGACAGTAGCTACACCTTC CASSFRDSSYTF
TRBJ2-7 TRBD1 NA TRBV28 TGTGCCAGCAGACAGCGGACAGGGACCTACGAGCAGTACTTC CASRQRTGTYEQYF
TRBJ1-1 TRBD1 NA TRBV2 TGTGCCAGCAGTGAGGAGGGGGCTGGAACTGAAGCTTTCTTT CASSEEGAGTEAFF
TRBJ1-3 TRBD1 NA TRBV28 TGTGCCAGCAGGCCTACAGGGGCCCTTGCTGGAAACACCATATATTTT CASRPTGALAGNTIYF
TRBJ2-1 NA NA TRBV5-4 TGTGCCAGCAGCTTGATGGAGTTTGGGAATGAGCAGTTCTTC CASSLMEFGNEQFF
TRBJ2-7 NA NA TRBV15 TGTGCCACCAGCTTGGGGCGTCCCTACGAGCAGTACTTC CATSLGRPYEQYF
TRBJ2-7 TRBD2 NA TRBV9 TGTGCCAGCAGCGGGGGACTAGCTTCCTCCTACGAGCAGTACTTC CASSGGLASSYEQYF
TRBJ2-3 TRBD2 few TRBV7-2 TGTGCCAGCAGCTTGAGTGCGTCGGGAGGAGAGTCAGATACGCAGTATTTT CASSLSASGGESDTQYF
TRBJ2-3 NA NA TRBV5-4 TGTGCCAGCAGCAGCCGAACCAGCGGCACAGATACGCAGTATTTT CASSSRTSGTDTQYF
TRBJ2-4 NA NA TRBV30 TGTGCCTGGAGTGTACAGGGATTCGATCAGTACTTC CAWSVQGFDQYF
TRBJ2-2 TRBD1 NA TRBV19 TGTGCCAGTAGACCGGGACAGGGGGCCGGGGAGCTGTTTTTT CASRPGQGAGELFF
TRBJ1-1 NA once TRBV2 TGTGCCAGCAGCATCGGACCGAACACTGAAGCTTTCTTT CASSIGPNTEAFF
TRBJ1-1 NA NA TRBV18 TGTGCCAGCTCACCTAACAGGGACACTGAAGCTTTCTTT CASSPNRDTEAFF
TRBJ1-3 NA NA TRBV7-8 TGTGCCAGCAGCTTAGGCGGGAAGGGGGACTCTGGAAACACCATATATTTT CASSLGGKGDSGNTIYF
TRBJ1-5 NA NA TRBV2 TGTGCTACCAGAGAGGGGGGGAGCAATCAGCCCCAGCATTTT CATREGGSNQPQHF
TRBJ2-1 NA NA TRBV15 TGTGCCACCAGCAGAGGCCCCTCAAGCGTCAATGAGCAGTTCTTC CATSRGPSSVNEQFF
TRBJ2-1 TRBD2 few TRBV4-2 TGTGCCAGCAGTCGAACCGGGACTAGCGGCAACAATGAGCAGTTCTTC CASSRTGTSGNNEQFF
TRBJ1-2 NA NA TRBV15 TGTGCCACCAGCAGAGACTGGTTGATGGGGAACTATGGCTACACCTTC CATSRDWLMGNYGYTF
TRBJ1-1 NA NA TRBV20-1 TGCAGTGCTAGGGGGTACACTGAAGCTTTCTTT CSARGYTEAFF
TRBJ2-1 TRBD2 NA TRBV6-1 TGTGCCAGCAGTGAAGGTAGCGGGGGCTCCTACAATGAGCAGTTCTTC CASSEGSGGSYNEQFF
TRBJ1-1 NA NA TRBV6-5 TGTGCCAGCAGGCCGCCGGGACACTATGAAGCTTTCTTT CASRPPGHYEAFF
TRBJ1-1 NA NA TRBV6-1 TGTGCCAGCACCGGGGGGGCAGGGTGGGGCACTGAAGCTTTCTTT CASTGGAGWGTEAFF
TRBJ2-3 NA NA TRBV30 TGTGCCTGGAGTGTATTAGGCGGGTATGGGCAGTATTTT CAWSVLGGYGQYF
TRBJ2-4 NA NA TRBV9 TGTGCCAGCAGCGTAGAGGGGACACGGGGTAACATTCAGTACTTC CASSVEGTRGNIQYF
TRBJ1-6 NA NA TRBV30 TGTGCCTGGAGTGTAATGGATTCACCCCTCCACTTT CAWSVMDSPLHF
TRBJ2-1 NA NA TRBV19 TGTGCCAGTAGTTCCCCCCCCAGCCGGGGAACCTACAATGAGCAGTTCTTC CASSSPPSRGTYNEQFF
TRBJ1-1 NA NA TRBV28 TGTGCCAGCAGTTTTTGGAGTTGGGGGGCCTCGAACACTGAAGCTTTCTTT CASSFWSWGASNTEAFF
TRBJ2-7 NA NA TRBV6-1 TGTGCCAGCAGTGAACTCTACGAGCAGTACTTC CASSELYEQYF
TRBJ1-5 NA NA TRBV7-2 TGTGCCAGCAGCTTAAAACACGATCAGCCCCAGCATTTT CASSLKHDQPQHF
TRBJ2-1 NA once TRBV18 TGTGCCAGCCTTCCGAGCTCCTACAATGAGCAGTTCTTC CASLPSSYNEQFF
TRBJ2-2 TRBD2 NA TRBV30 TGTGCCTGGAGTGAAGGGACTAGCGGCAACACCGGGGAGCTGTTTTTT CAWSEGTSGNTGELFF
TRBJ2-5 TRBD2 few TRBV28 TGTGCCAGCAGTTTAATCGGGACTAGCGTTGAAGAGACCCAGTACTTC CASSLIGTSVEETQYF
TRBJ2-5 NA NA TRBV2 TGTGCCAGCCTTTCTGACCGGGGGGAGACCCAGTACTTC CASLSDRGETQYF
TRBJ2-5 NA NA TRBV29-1 TGCAGCGTTCCCACTCCGGCAGGTGACCAAGAGACCCAGTACTTC CSVPTPAGDQETQYF
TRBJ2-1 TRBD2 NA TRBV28 TGTGCCAGCAGGTGGACTAGCGGGAATGAGCAGTTCTTC CASRWTSGNEQFF
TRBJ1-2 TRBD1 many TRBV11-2 TGTGCCAGCAGCTCATCCGGGACAGCGGCCAGCTATGGCTACACCTTC CASSSSGTAASYGYTF
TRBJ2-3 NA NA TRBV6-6 TGTGCCAGCAGTTACCGGGACTCCGCCACAGATACGCAGTATTTT CASSYRDSATDTQYF
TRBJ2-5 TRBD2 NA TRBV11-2 TGTGCCAGCAGCTTAGTCATCTCTAGCGGAGCCCAAGAGACCCAGTACTTC CASSLVISSGAQETQYF
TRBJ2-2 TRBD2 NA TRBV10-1 TGCGCCAGCACCCGACTAGCGGGAGGTACTAGTACCGGGGAGCTGTTTTTT CASTRLAGGTSTGELFF
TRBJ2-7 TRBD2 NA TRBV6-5 TGTGCCAGCAGTTTGGCTAGCGGGGGGTTAGGAGAGCAGTACTTC CASSLASGGLGEQYF
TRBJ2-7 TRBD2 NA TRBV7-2 TGTGCCAGCAGCTTTCTAGCGGGAGGAATCCCCTCCTACGAGCAGTACTTC CASSFLAGGIPSYEQYF
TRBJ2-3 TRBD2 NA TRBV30 TGTGCCTGTATCCCCCTAGCGGGAAGCACAGATACGCAGTATTTT CACIPLAGSTDTQYF
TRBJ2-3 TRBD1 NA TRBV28 TGTGCCAGCAGTCCGCCGACAGGGGGCTTACCCACAGATACGCAGTATTTT CASSPPTGGLPTDTQYF
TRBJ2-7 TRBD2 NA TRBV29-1 TGCAGCGTTGGGGCTAGCGGGGCCTACGAGCAGTACTTC CSVGASGAYEQYF
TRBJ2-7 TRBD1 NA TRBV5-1 TGCGCCAGCGGCACGGGACAGGGCCGCTACGAGCAGTACTTC CASGTGQGRYEQYF
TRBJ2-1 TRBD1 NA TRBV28 TGTGCCAGCAGTTCCGGGACAGGGAAAGAGGACAATGAGCAGTTCTTC CASSSGTGKEDNEQFF
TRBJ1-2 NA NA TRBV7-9 TGTGCCAGCACTAGGGTAATCTATGGCTACACCTTC CASTRVIYGYTF
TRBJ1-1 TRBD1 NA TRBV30 TGTGCCTTCGACAGGGAATCCGAAGCTTTCTTT CAFDRESEAFF